The TCR beta chain under discussion was sequenced for a study of molecular identifiers for immune sequencing clone quantification. Study-level results: Highly expanded clone sizes could be underestimated by identical TCR molecules sharing a barcode. Clones that exceeded 20 RNA copies held over 98% of effector molecules, yet under 1% in naive cells.

Germline V gives CDR1 SNHLY, CDR2 FYNNEI. The length of the CDR3 is 14 residues. Previously published methods and listed TCR primers were used for the bulk TCR libraries. TCRdb reprocessed the PCR reads via MiXCR and lists one record per CDR3 protein. The sample gives 400,000 to 600,000 distinct CDR3 sequences, over 20% of which show up once; 0.84% is in the top ten. Of note for this clonotype: Its antigen remains unknown. Mismatch with germline at one junction end may stem from a read error.

Based on a CD8+CD4-CCR7+CD45RA+ profile, naive CD8 T cells were sorted. The receptor was derived from a human donor in good health. Some libraries in this study had Jurkat cell RNA spiked in. Sequencing was carried out using naive CD8+ T cells from blood, with Jurkat cell RNA spiked in. Subset defined: FACS-sorted CD8+CD4-CCR7+CD45RA+ naive T cells. The rearrangement links TRBV2 to TRBJ2-2, with D tentatively TRBD2 (5 bases). CDR3 sequence: CASSAASYTWEQFF. CDR3 DNA sequence: TGTGCCAGCAGTGCTGCCTCTTACACCTGGGAGCAGTTTTTT. The full variable domain, completed using reference TRBV2 and TRBJ2-2, is EPEVTQTPSHQVTQMGQEVILRCVPISNHLYFYWYRQILGQKVEFLVSFYNNEISEKSEIFDDQFSVERPDGSNFTLKIRSTKLEDSAMYFCASSAASYTWEQFFGEGSRLTVL.